This is a list of T cell receptor beta chains from one sample in a study of T cells after yellow fever vaccination. MiXCR, run by TCRdb on the 5' RACE reads, gives a single entry per CDR3 protein. The data contain some 300,000 distinct CDR3 sequences, roughly 3.5% of them seen just once; the ten biggest clones take up around 20%. The source was PBMCs, collected on the day of the yellow fever booster vaccination. These TCRs come from a man aged 18 to 29 who received the YFV17D yellow fever vaccine. Both conserved end residues are part of each CDR3. Fields, in order: V gene, J gene, D gene, CDR3 length, clone size, CDR3 DNA, CDR3 protein. The D gene is left open where the match is weak. Some rows have no size entry. The others give once, few or many, or a class for an expanded clone.

v_gene: TRBV6-6
j_gene: TRBJ1-1
d_gene: TRBD1
len: 14
abundance: -
CDR3nt: TGTGCCAGCAGTCTAACAGGGGTGGGCGCTGAAGCTTTCTTT
CDR3aa: CASSLTGVGAEAFF

v_gene: TRBV28
j_gene: TRBJ1-5
d_gene: -
len: 14
abundance: many
CDR3nt: TGTGCCAGCACGGGGACACCTTTCAATCAGCCCCAGCATTTT
CDR3aa: CASTGTPFNQPQHF

v_gene: TRBV27
j_gene: TRBJ1-6
d_gene: TRBD1
len: 14
abundance: many
CDR3nt: TGTGCCAGCAGTTTCAGGGGGCGTGGATCACCCCTCCACTTT
CDR3aa: CASSFRGRGSPLHF

v_gene: TRBV7-2
j_gene: TRBJ2-1
d_gene: TRBD2
len: 18
abundance: -
CDR3nt: TGTGCCAGCAGCCGCCATTCAGCGGGGGCGATTGGTTACAATGAGCAGTTCTTC
CDR3aa: CASSRHSAGAIGYNEQFF

v_gene: TRBV12-3/TRBV12-4
j_gene: TRBJ2-7
d_gene: -
len: 13
abundance: -
CDR3nt: TGTGCCAGCAGACCCGGGACTTCAGACGAGCAGTACTTC
CDR3aa: CASRPGTSDEQYF

v_gene: TRBV4-3
j_gene: TRBJ2-3
d_gene: TRBD2
len: 18
abundance: many
CDR3nt: TGCGCCAGCAGCCAAGTCGCGGGGGGCCGAAGGAGCACAGATACGCAGTATTTT
CDR3aa: CASSQVAGGRRSTDTQYF

v_gene: TRBV6-1
j_gene: TRBJ2-1
d_gene: TRBD1
len: 19
abundance: -
CDR3nt: TGTGCCAGCAGTAAACCCGGGACAGGGGGGGCCCGCTCCTACAATGAGCAGTTCTTC
CDR3aa: CASSKPGTGGARSYNEQFF

v_gene: TRBV5-1
j_gene: TRBJ1-3
d_gene: -
len: 16
abundance: -
CDR3nt: TGCGCCAGCAGCTTGGCAGGCAGTGCGATGGGGAACACCATATATTTT
CDR3aa: CASSLAGSAMGNTIYF

v_gene: TRBV12-3/TRBV12-4
j_gene: TRBJ2-7
d_gene: -
len: 14
abundance: few
CDR3nt: TGTGCCAGCAGTGTTTCCGCGATCTCCTACGAGCAGTACTTC
CDR3aa: CASSVSAISYEQYF

v_gene: TRBV6-1
j_gene: TRBJ2-1
d_gene: TRBD2
len: 12
abundance: many
CDR3nt: TGTGCCGCGGGACTACTCTACAATGAGCAGTTCTTC
CDR3aa: CAAGLLYNEQFF

v_gene: TRBV9
j_gene: TRBJ1-6
d_gene: -
len: 17
abundance: -
CDR3nt: TGTGCCAGCAGCGTAGGTTGGGAAAGCTCCTATAATTCACCCCTCCACTTT
CDR3aa: CASSVGWESSYNSPLHF

v_gene: TRBV18
j_gene: TRBJ2-7
d_gene: TRBD1
len: 14
abundance: few
CDR3nt: TGTGCCAGCTCACATACAGGGGGTATGTACGAGCAGTACTTC
CDR3aa: CASSHTGGMYEQYF

v_gene: TRBV9
j_gene: TRBJ1-2
d_gene: TRBD1
len: 14
abundance: few
CDR3nt: TGTGCCAGCAGGCCGGGACAGGGGATCGGTGGCTACACCTTC
CDR3aa: CASRPGQGIGGYTF

v_gene: TRBV18
j_gene: TRBJ1-5
d_gene: -
len: 16
abundance: few
CDR3nt: TGTGCCAGCTCACCAATGGGACGCTATAGCAATCAGCCCCAGCATTTT
CDR3aa: CASSPMGRYSNQPQHF

v_gene: TRBV5-4
j_gene: TRBJ1-1
d_gene: -
len: 15
abundance: -
CDR3nt: TGTGCCAGCAGCCCCGGTGGCCTTATGAACACTGAAGCTTTCTTT
CDR3aa: CASSPGGLMNTEAFF

v_gene: TRBV18
j_gene: TRBJ2-3
d_gene: -
len: 14
abundance: many
CDR3nt: TGTGCCAACTCCCAAGGGGAAATCACAGATACGCAGTATTTT
CDR3aa: CANSQGEITDTQYF

v_gene: TRBV5-1
j_gene: TRBJ2-3
d_gene: -
len: 16
abundance: many
CDR3nt: TGCGCCAGCAGCTTGGGGTCAGGGACTAGCACAGATACGCAGTATTTT
CDR3aa: CASSLGSGTSTDTQYF

v_gene: TRBV20-1
j_gene: TRBJ2-7
d_gene: -
len: 13
abundance: few
CDR3nt: TGCAGTGCTAGAAGGGGCGGCTCCTACGAGCAGTACTTC
CDR3aa: CSARRGGSYEQYF

v_gene: TRBV28
j_gene: TRBJ2-1
d_gene: TRBD2
len: 13
abundance: few
CDR3nt: TGTGCCAGCGACTCACTAGCGGACAATGAGCAGTTCTTC
CDR3aa: CASDSLADNEQFF

v_gene: TRBV2
j_gene: TRBJ2-2
d_gene: -
len: 16
abundance: many
CDR3nt: TGTGCCAGCAGTGAATTGGGGGGCGCGGGCACCGGGGAGCTGTTTTTT
CDR3aa: CASSELGGAGTGELFF

v_gene: TRBV7-9
j_gene: TRBJ2-2
d_gene: -
len: 16
abundance: few
CDR3nt: TGTGCCAGCAGACCCCCACACGAGGGGCAGGTCGGGGAGCTGTTTTTT
CDR3aa: CASRPPHEGQVGELFF

v_gene: TRBV7-7
j_gene: TRBJ2-1
d_gene: TRBD1
len: 13
abundance: -
CDR3nt: TGTGCTAGCAGCCCAGGGGGAGATGGGGAGCAGTTCTTC
CDR3aa: CASSPGGDGEQFF

v_gene: TRBV6-2/TRBV6-3
j_gene: TRBJ2-7
d_gene: -
len: 12
abundance: many
CDR3nt: TGTGCCAGCAGTTACGGGGGAACCGAGCAGTACTTC
CDR3aa: CASSYGGTEQYF

v_gene: TRBV6-1
j_gene: TRBJ1-5
d_gene: TRBD1
len: 16
abundance: many
CDR3nt: TGTGCCAGCAGCGGACAGGGGCCAAATAGCAATCAGCCCCAGCATTTT
CDR3aa: CASSGQGPNSNQPQHF

v_gene: TRBV3-1
j_gene: TRBJ2-2
d_gene: -
len: 17
abundance: -
CDR3nt: TGTGCCAGCAGCCAAGGGGCCAGGGTCTCGAAGACCGGGGAGCTGTTTTTT
CDR3aa: CASSQGARVSKTGELFF

v_gene: TRBV20-1
j_gene: TRBJ1-1
d_gene: -
len: 13
abundance: -
CDR3nt: TGCAGTGCTAGAGATCGGGTAGGGCTTGAAGCTTTCTTT
CDR3aa: CSARDRVGLEAFF

v_gene: TRBV12-3/TRBV12-4
j_gene: TRBJ1-6
d_gene: -
len: 14
abundance: few
CDR3nt: TGTGCCAGCAGTTTTCATGGGGCCGACTCACCCCTCCACTTT
CDR3aa: CASSFHGADSPLHF

v_gene: TRBV7-6
j_gene: TRBJ2-1
d_gene: TRBD2
len: 15
abundance: many
CDR3nt: TGTGCCAGCAGCAAAGGACTAGCGGGGTCACTAGAGCAGTTCTTC
CDR3aa: CASSKGLAGSLEQFF

v_gene: TRBV10-3
j_gene: TRBJ2-1
d_gene: TRBD2
len: 16
abundance: -
CDR3nt: TGTGCCATCAGGGACCCACTAGCGGGGGTATACAATGAGCAGTTCTTC
CDR3aa: CAIRDPLAGVYNEQFF

v_gene: TRBV15
j_gene: TRBJ2-1
d_gene: -
len: 13
abundance: -
CDR3nt: TGTGCCACCAGCAGTCGGGTGGACAATGAGCAGTTCTTC
CDR3aa: CATSSRVDNEQFF

v_gene: TRBV27
j_gene: TRBJ2-1
d_gene: -
len: 13
abundance: many
CDR3nt: TGTGCCAGCGGGGACAAGGTGGGCAATGAGCAGTTCTTC
CDR3aa: CASGDKVGNEQFF

v_gene: TRBV15
j_gene: TRBJ2-1
d_gene: -
len: 17
abundance: few
CDR3nt: TGTGCCACCAGCAGAGCCAAGGACATCAACTCCTACAATGAGCAGTTCTTC
CDR3aa: CATSRAKDINSYNEQFF

v_gene: TRBV5-1
j_gene: TRBJ2-1
d_gene: -
len: 16
abundance: -
CDR3nt: TGCGCCAGCAGCTTATCGGGTGCGTTCTCCTACAATGAGCAGTTCTTC
CDR3aa: CASSLSGAFSYNEQFF

v_gene: TRBV19
j_gene: TRBJ2-1
d_gene: -
len: 15
abundance: -
CDR3nt: TGTGCCAGTACCCCGGAGGCCGACAGTTACAATGAGCAGTTCTTC
CDR3aa: CASTPEADSYNEQFF

v_gene: TRBV7-6
j_gene: TRBJ2-7
d_gene: -
len: 14
abundance: many
CDR3nt: TGTGCCAGCAGCTCCCGGGCAGGGGCTGGCGAGCAGTACTTC
CDR3aa: CASSSRAGAGEQYF

v_gene: TRBV5-1
j_gene: TRBJ2-7
d_gene: TRBD1
len: 15
abundance: -
CDR3nt: TGCGCCAGCAGCTTGGGAGGGACAGGGAGTTTCGAGCAGTACTTC
CDR3aa: CASSLGGTGSFEQYF

v_gene: TRBV10-3
j_gene: TRBJ2-5
d_gene: -
len: 15
abundance: many
CDR3nt: TGTGCCATCGCCGGAGGCACAGGAAGGCCAGAGACCCAGTACTTC
CDR3aa: CAIAGGTGRPETQYF

v_gene: TRBV6-2/TRBV6-3
j_gene: TRBJ2-2
d_gene: TRBD2
len: 19
abundance: many
CDR3nt: TGTGCCAGCAGTTACTCCGGGACTAGCGGGGGATGGAACACCGGGGAGCTGTTTTTT
CDR3aa: CASSYSGTSGGWNTGELFF

v_gene: TRBV9
j_gene: TRBJ2-3
d_gene: TRBD2
len: 14
abundance: many
CDR3nt: TGTGCCAGCAGGGGACTAGCGGGCACAGATACGCAGTATTTT
CDR3aa: CASRGLAGTDTQYF

v_gene: TRBV20-1
j_gene: TRBJ1-5
d_gene: -
len: 13
abundance: -
CDR3nt: TGCAGTGCGAGGCTCGACAGCAATCAGCCCCAGCATTTT
CDR3aa: CSARLDSNQPQHF

v_gene: TRBV10-3
j_gene: TRBJ1-1
d_gene: TRBD1
len: 16
abundance: -
CDR3nt: TGTGCCATCAGGGCCAACCGACAGGGGGAAGGCACTGAAGCTTTCTTT
CDR3aa: CAIRANRQGEGTEAFF

v_gene: TRBV9
j_gene: TRBJ1-3
d_gene: -
len: 16
abundance: many
CDR3nt: TGTGCCAGCAGCGTAACCTGGACAGACTCTGGAAACACCATATATTTT
CDR3aa: CASSVTWTDSGNTIYF

v_gene: TRBV5-4
j_gene: TRBJ1-5
d_gene: -
len: 15
abundance: -
CDR3nt: TGTGCCAGCAGCTCAAATCTGGACACCCCAGGGCCCCAGCATTTT
CDR3aa: CASSSNLDTPGPQHF

v_gene: TRBV6-5
j_gene: TRBJ2-7
d_gene: TRBD1
len: 15
abundance: -
CDR3nt: TGTGCCAGCACGCGCAGGGGGACCCACTGGGGCGAGCAGTACTTC
CDR3aa: CASTRRGTHWGEQYF

v_gene: TRBV3-1
j_gene: TRBJ2-2
d_gene: -
len: 12
abundance: many
CDR3nt: TGTGCCAGCAGCATCTTAAGCGGGGAGCTGTTTTTT
CDR3aa: CASSILSGELFF

v_gene: TRBV7-6
j_gene: TRBJ1-1
d_gene: -
len: 13
abundance: -
CDR3nt: TGTGCCAGCACCCTGGGTGCGAACACTGAAGCTTTCTTT
CDR3aa: CASTLGANTEAFF

v_gene: TRBV19
j_gene: TRBJ2-2
d_gene: -
len: 14
abundance: few
CDR3nt: TGTGCCAGTAGTTATGACACCTACACCGGGGAGCTGTTTTTT
CDR3aa: CASSYDTYTGELFF

v_gene: TRBV10-3
j_gene: TRBJ1-5
d_gene: TRBD1
len: 12
abundance: many
CDR3nt: TGTGCCACACAGGGGGCAGGGCAGCCCCAGCATTTT
CDR3aa: CATQGAGQPQHF

v_gene: TRBV4-3
j_gene: TRBJ2-7
d_gene: -
len: 16
abundance: many
CDR3nt: TGCGCCAGCAGCCGTGGGAGGGGGCGCGGGTCCTACGAGCAGTACTTC
CDR3aa: CASSRGRGRGSYEQYF

v_gene: TRBV6-6
j_gene: TRBJ2-1
d_gene: TRBD1
len: 16
abundance: -
CDR3nt: TGTGCCAGCAGCCTTATGACAGGGATCTATTACAATGAGCAGTTCTTC
CDR3aa: CASSLMTGIYYNEQFF

v_gene: TRBV14
j_gene: TRBJ2-7
d_gene: -
len: 13
abundance: -
CDR3nt: TGTGCCAGCAGCCAGAGGGTAGGCTACGAGCAGTACTTC
CDR3aa: CASSQRVGYEQYF

v_gene: TRBV5-1
j_gene: TRBJ2-1
d_gene: TRBD1
len: 14
abundance: many
CDR3nt: TGCGCCAGCAGCTCCGGACAGGGGGAGAATGAGCAGTTCTTC
CDR3aa: CASSSGQGENEQFF

v_gene: TRBV5-1
j_gene: TRBJ1-1
d_gene: -
len: 15
abundance: few
CDR3nt: TGCGCCAGCAGGTTGGCAACTGGCGGGGAAGGGGAAGCTTTCTTT
CDR3aa: CASRLATGGEGEAFF

v_gene: TRBV12-3/TRBV12-4
j_gene: TRBJ1-3
d_gene: -
len: 12
abundance: few
CDR3nt: TGTGCCTCCGACATCGCTGGAAACACCATATATTTT
CDR3aa: CASDIAGNTIYF

v_gene: TRBV6-6
j_gene: TRBJ2-1
d_gene: TRBD2
len: 17
abundance: -
CDR3nt: TGTGCCAGCAGTTACTCGGGAGCGCGGGGGTCCTACAATAAGCAGTTCTTC
CDR3aa: CASSYSGARGSYNKQFF

v_gene: TRBV5-1
j_gene: TRBJ1-1
d_gene: -
len: 14
abundance: -
CDR3nt: TGCGCCAGCAGCTTGGAACAGATGGGCACTGAAGCTTTCTTT
CDR3aa: CASSLEQMGTEAFF

v_gene: TRBV2
j_gene: TRBJ1-2
d_gene: -
len: 12
abundance: -
CDR3nt: TGTGCCACCACGGGGGGCGGAGATGGCTACACCTTC
CDR3aa: CATTGGGDGYTF